The next 10 T cell receptor beta chains were all read from a single sample in a study of T cell responses to AZD1222 COVID-19 vaccine. Clones were sequenced by immunoSEQ multiplex PCR, and TCRdb holds only the in-frame ones, with some missing. The data hold tens of thousands of clones, with 85% to 90% observed a single time. Sequences were derived from peripheral blood, sampled 28 days after the second AZD1222 dose. The receptor source for this set is an adult who received the AZD1222 COVID-19 vaccine.

The chain uses TRBV3-1 (or the pseudogene TRBV3-2) and TRBJ1-3; D gene uncertain. Between the trimmed V and J ends, which lost 4 bases and 4 bases, there was a span of 11 bases. CDR3 length: 14 residues. CDR1 is LGHDT and CDR2 is YNNKEL in the germline V gene (reference sequence). The CDR3 spells CASSPGEGGNTIYF. The CDR3 coding sequence is TGTGCCAGCAGCCCCGGGGAGGGAGGAAACACCATATATTTT.

This sequence joins TRBV9 and TRBJ2-7; 13 nucleotides agree with TRBD2. The V segment lost 2 bases and the J segment 2 bases; nucleotides outside the gene matches: 1. Germline CDR1 and CDR2: SGDLS and YYNGEE. The CDR3 spans 15 residues. The CDR3, as DNA: TGTGCCAGCAGCGTGGGACTAGCGGGAACCTACGAGCAGTACTTC. Encoded protein: CASSVGLAGTYEQYF. Full variable domain (rest looked up from reference TRBV9 and TRBJ2-7): DSGVTQTPKHLITATGQRVTLRCSPRSGDLSVYWYQQSLDQGLQFLIQYYNGEERAKGNILERFSAQQFPDLHSELNLSSLELGDSALYFCASSVGLAGTYEQYFGPGTRLTVT.

The V gene is TRBV7-2, the J gene TRBJ2-3, with D perhaps TRBD2 (5 bases). The CDR3 totals 14 residues. Germline V lookup: CDR1 SGHTA, CDR2 FQGNSA. V shed 1 base and J shed 2 bases, with 7 bases lying between them. CDR3 in amino acids: CASSLGLSTDTQYF. CDR3 sequence (DNA): TGTGCCAGCAGCTTAGGACTATCCACAGATACGCAGTATTTT.

The chain recombines TRBV30 with TRBJ2-7, with TRBD2 matching over 13 bases. CDR1 and CDR2 (germline): GTSNPN, SVGIG (reference sequence). V lost 2 bases to trimming and J lost 4 bases; unmatched junction nucleotides: 2. This CDR3 contains 14 residues. This CDR3 reads CAWSPTSGGYEQYF. The CDR3 DNA is TGTGCCTGGAGTCCGACTAGCGGGGGGTACGAGCAGTACTTC.

J is TRBJ2-1 and V is TRBV11-2, with 7 nucleotides matching TRBD2. V shed 0 bases and J 10 bases; nucleotides not matched to a gene: 3. Germline V CDR1 and CDR2: SGHAT, FQNNGV. The CDR3 is 13 amino acids. In DNA, the CDR3 is TGTGCCAGCAGCTTAGACCTTAGCGGGGAGCAGTTCTTC. It yields the protein CASSLDLSGEQFF.

The chain uses TRBV28 and TRBJ1-5; D not resolved. From germline, CDR1 is MDHEN and CDR2 SYDVKM. CDR3 length equals 16 residues. The V end was cut by 2 bases, the J end by 0 bases, with 11 bases between. CDR3 protein: CASSLIGSYSNQPQHF. CDR3 DNA: TGTGCCAGCAGTTTAATCGGATCGTATAGCAATCAGCCCCAGCATTTT.

This rearrangement joins TRBV28 to TRBJ2-5; 8 bases line up with TRBD1. The junction had 10 bases not matched to a gene; V was cut back by 2 bases and J by 5 bases. The germline V gene encodes CDR1 MDHEN and CDR2 SYDVKM. The CDR3 totals 16 residues. The CDR3 DNA follows: TGTGCCAGCAGTTTAGAGACAGGGGATGGGGCGGAGACCCAGTACTTC. Protein sequence: CASSLETGDGAETQYF.

The CDR3: CASSIRNLYNEQFF. The CDR3, as DNA: TGTGCCAGTAGTATCAGGAACCTCTACAATGAGCAGTTCTTC. The chain recombines TRBV19 with TRBJ2-1; the D is unclear. Looked up from germline, CDR1 is LNHDA and CDR2 is SQIVND (reference sequence). Deletions cut 3 bases from V and 3 bases from J, with 9 bases between. CDR3 size: 14 residues. Complete variable domain (other parts from reference TRBV19 and TRBJ2-1): DGGITQSPKYLFRKEGQNVTLSCEQNLNHDAMYWYRQDPGQGLRLIYYSQIVNDFQKGDIAEGYSVSREKKESFPLTVTSAQKNPTAFYLCASSIRNLYNEQFFGPGTRLTVL.

The chain is built from TRBV6-2 or TRBV6-3 and TRBJ1-1; possible D gene TRBD1, 5 bases. The CDR3 contains 14 residues. Deletions cut 0 bases from V and 4 bases from J, with 9 bases between. Germline loops: CDR1 MNHEY, CDR2 SVGEGT. In DNA form, the CDR3 reads TGTGCCAGCAGTTACTCGCGGCAGGGCACTGAAGCTTTCTTT. Translating it yields CASSYSRQGTEAFF.

This sequence joins TRBV10-1 and TRBJ1-2; no definite D call. The V gene lost 2 bases and the J gene lost 0 bases, with 7 bases spanning the gap. Germline V gene data show CDR1 as WNHNN and CDR2 as SYGVQD (reference sequence). The CDR3 sequence is 14 residues long. The CDR3 sequence: CASSENNPNYGYTF. In DNA, the CDR3 is TGCGCCAGCAGTGAGAACAACCCTAACTATGGCTACACCTTC.